Each of the 21 T cell receptor beta chains below was sequenced from the same sample in a study of T cells after yellow fever vaccination. One entry per CDR3 protein, called by TCRdb with MiXCR from the 5' RACE reads. The table has some 320,000 distinct CDR3 sequences, around 4.4% seen once. Material: PBMCs, obtained 15 days after the yellow fever booster vaccination. These receptors were obtained from a man between 18 and 29 years old who received the YFV17D yellow fever vaccine.

This clonotype was observed a few times. The chain uses TRBV9 and TRBJ2-1; D could derive from TRBD1 or TRBD2 (5 bases each). V lost 0 bases and J 9 bases, leaving 19 bases between the germline ends. The CDR3 is 16 residues long. Germline CDR1 and CDR2: SGDLS and YYNGEE. This chain's CDR3 is CASSVDVFGGFAEQFF. CDR3 coding DNA: TGTGCCAGCAGCGTAGACGTGTTTGGGGGTTTTGCTGAGCAGTTCTTC.

In this sample, this clonotype turned up a few times. This sequence joins TRBV5-1 and TRBJ2-3, with 8 bases identical to TRBD1. CDR3 length equals 17 residues. Germline-derived CDR1 and CDR2 are SGHRS and YFSETQ. Trimming removed 4 bases from V and 2 bases from J; junction bases left unmatched: 12. CDR3 bases: TGCGCCAGCAGCATGACAGGGGCGGTCCCGGTCACAGATACGCAGTATTTT. This translates into CASSMTGAVPVTDTQYF.

V is TRBV4-3 and J is TRBJ2-1; 8 bases fit TRBD1. The germline gives CDR1 LGHNA, CDR2 YSLEER. V dropped 4 bases and J dropped 5; count of bases not matched to a gene: 13. The CDR3 loop spans 17 amino acids. The CDR3 sequence: CASSRRATGEVHNEQFF. The DNA for the CDR3 is TGCGCCAGCAGCCGTAGGGCGACAGGGGAGGTTCACAATGAGCAGTTCTTC.

The table lists this clonotype with a few counts. As DNA, the CDR3 is TGTGCCAGTAGTGGAAAACATAGCAATCAGCCCCAGCATTTT. It is translated as CASSGKHSNQPQHF. The rearrangement links TRBV19 to TRBJ1-5; D unresolved. The germline gives CDR1 LNHDA, CDR2 SQIVND (reference sequence). This CDR3 has 14 amino acids. V gave up 5 bases and J gave up 0 bases, with 8 bases separating them.

This clonotype was recorded at least ten times. The V call is TRBV7-2, the J call TRBJ1-3, with no clear D. Deletions cut 5 bases from V and 0 bases from J, with 11 bases between. Per germline, CDR1 SGHTA and CDR2 FQGNSA. This CDR3 spans 15 amino acids. The CDR3 coding sequence is TGTGCCAGCAGCCCCGGCCCCTTCTCTGGAAACACCATATATTTT. As protein: CASSPGPFSGNTIYF.

This clonotype was observed many times. V is TRBV7-9 and J is TRBJ1-1, with no clear D. V lost 5 bases and J 1 base, leaving 14 bases between the germline ends. The CDR3 runs to 15 residues. Germline CDR1 and CDR2: SEHNR and FQNEAQ (reference sequence). The CDR3 DNA is TGTGCCAGCAGCCCCTTTGGATCGGGGAACACTGAAGCTTTCTTT. Its protein product is CASSPFGSGNTEAFF.

This chain joins TRBV20-1 and TRBJ1-5, with a possible D match to TRBD1 (5 bases). The CDR3 runs 12 residues. Germline lookup yields CDR1 DFQATT and CDR2 SNEGSKA (reference sequence). Trimming took off 3 bases at V and 7 bases at J, with 10 bases between the two ends. CDR3 amino acids: CSASGQGQPQHF. In DNA form, the CDR3 reads TGCAGTGCTAGTGGTCAGGGACAGCCCCAGCATTTT.

Only a few counts were recorded for this clonotype. The CDR3 region has the DNA TGTGCCAGCAGCCCCAGACTAGCGGGGGGGCTCGATGCCACAGATACGCAGTATTTT. This gives the protein CASSPRLAGGLDATDTQYF. The rearrangement uses TRBV7-2 and TRBJ2-3; TRBD2 agrees at 14 bases. The CDR3 is 19 amino acids. After removal of 5 bases from V and 2 bases from J, the junction contained 12 bases not matched to a gene. Germline V gene lookup returns CDR1 SGHTA and CDR2 FQGNSA.

The chain uses TRBV7-2 and TRBJ2-2, with D hard to call. V gave up 3 bases and J gave up 6 bases, with 8 bases separating them. Germline CDR1 SGHTA, CDR2 FQGNSA. The CDR3 loop spans 13 amino acids. CDR3 protein: CASSFFEAGELFF. CDR3 DNA: TGTGCCAGCAGCTTCTTCGAAGCCGGGGAGCTGTTTTTT.

V gene TRBV5-1 combines with J gene TRBJ2-7; a weak D match, TRBD2 (5 bases). The CDR3 runs to 14 residues. CDR1 SGHRS and CDR2 YFSETQ come from the germline V gene. V shed 4 bases and J shed 4 bases, with 15 bases lying between them. CDR3 bases: TGCGCCAGCAGCCATGACTGGAGGTGGTACGAGCAGTACGTC. It is translated as CASSHDWRWYEQYV.

This clonotype was seen at least ten times. The gene calls are TRBV7-9 and TRBJ2-7; D is undetermined. The V gene lost 2 bases and the J gene lost 4 bases, with 3 bases spanning the gap. This CDR3 has 11 residues. Germline values: CDR1 SEHNR, CDR2 FQNEAQ (reference sequence). The CDR3 DNA sequence: TGTGCCAGCAGCTTAAAATACGAGCAGTACTTC. Translation gives CASSLKYEQYF.

This clonotype came up a few times. This chain connects TRBV12-3 or TRBV12-4 to TRBJ1-6; D is ambiguous. V gave up 3 bases and J gave up 4 bases, with 4 bases separating them. CDR3 length: 13 amino acids. As DNA, the CDR3 is TGTGCCAGCAGTTTCTCTTATAATTCACCCCTCCACTTT. It is translated as CASSFSYNSPLHF.

The V gene is TRBV11-2, the J gene TRBJ1-2, with D maybe TRBD1 (5 bases). CDR1 is SGHAT and CDR2 is FQNNGV in the germline V gene. The CDR3 is 14 amino acids. Trimming removed 5 bases at V and 3 bases at J, with 13 bases between. The CDR3 protein is CASSPPGTYYGYTF. The DNA of the CDR3 is TGTGCCAGCAGCCCCCCGGGGACCTACTATGGCTACACCTTC.

V gene TRBV12-3 or TRBV12-4 combines with J gene TRBJ1-2, with D perhaps TRBD1 (6 bases). The CDR3 totals 13 residues. V was cut by 6 bases and J by 4 bases, with 12 bases left in between. This CDR3 reads CASSSDRTYGYTF. CDR3 DNA sequence: TGTGCCAGCAGCTCCGACAGGACCTATGGCTACACCTTC.

This clonotype was counted at least ten times. The chain uses TRBV7-9 and TRBJ2-1; weak D call: TRBD2 (7 bases). This CDR3 has 12 residues. V gave up 5 bases and J gave up 8 bases, with 10 bases separating them. The V gene's germline CDR1 is SEHNR and CDR2 FQNEAQ (reference sequence). The CDR3 bases are TGTGCCAGCAGCGGGGGGGCGGATGAGCAGTTCTTC. It yields the protein CASSGGADEQFF.

This clonotype was detected only a few times. The chain links TRBV5-4 to TRBJ1-1, with D perhaps matching TRBD1 (6 bases). Per the germline V gene, CDR1 is SGHNT and CDR2 is YYREEE (reference sequence). CDR3 length equals 12 residues. Trimming cost V 4 bases and J 11 bases, with 15 bases left between them. CDR3 amino acids: CASSPDRRAAFF. As DNA, the CDR3 is TGTGCCAGCAGCCCCGACAGGAGGGCGGCTTTCTTT.

In this sample, this clonotype turned up a few times. This chain links TRBV10-1 with TRBJ2-2, with D tentatively TRBD1 or TRBD2 (5 bases each). The V gene's germline CDR1 is WNHNN and CDR2 SYGVQD (reference sequence). V dropped 6 bases and J dropped 4 bases, with 12 bases sitting between them. The CDR3 has 14 amino acids. CDR3 region: CASSGDHFTGELFF. CDR3 coding DNA: TGCGCCAGCAGCGGGGACCATTTCACCGGGGAGCTGTTTTTT.

This clonotype was detected many times. V usage is TRBV7-2 and J usage is TRBJ1-1; tentatively, D is TRBD1 (6 bases). Germline V gene data show CDR1 as SGHTA and CDR2 as FQGNSA. CDR3 length equals 14 residues. V was cut by 0 bases and J by 1 base, with 6 bases left in between. CDR3 residues: CASSLAQGNTEAFF. CDR3 sequence (DNA): TGTGCCAGCAGCTTAGCACAGGGGAACACTGAAGCTTTCTTT.

The genes are TRBV7-9 and TRBJ2-3, with 7 bases aligning to TRBD2. Trimming removed 4 bases from V and 6 bases from J; junction bases left unmatched: 10. Germline V gene sequence: CDR1 SEHNR, CDR2 FQNEAQ (reference sequence). The CDR3 length is 15 residues. The CDR3 nucleotides are TGTGCCAGCAGCTATCTTTGGGGGGGGAAGGATACGCAGTATTTT. It is translated as CASSYLWGGKDTQYF.

The chain has TRBV18 and TRBJ2-5; unclear D gene. The J call may not be correct, given that the DNA end is closer to TRBJ2-1. Germline CDR1 KGHSH, CDR2 LQKENI. The CDR3 runs to 13 residues. The CDR3 DNA reads as TGTGCCAGCTCACCGACACGCGGAGAGACCCAGTTCTTC. Its translation: CASSPTRGETQFF.

This clonotype was counted a few times. The V call is TRBV29-1, the J call TRBJ2-3; 7 nucleotides agree with TRBD1. The CDR3 has 14 residues. With V trimmed by 7 bases and J by 5 bases, 12 bases remained unmatched. CDR1 and CDR2 from the germline V gene are SQVTM and ANQGSEA. The CDR3 coding sequence is TGCAGCGCCGTCGACAGGGTCCGAGTAGATACGCAGTATTTT. Its protein is CSAVDRVRVDTQYF.